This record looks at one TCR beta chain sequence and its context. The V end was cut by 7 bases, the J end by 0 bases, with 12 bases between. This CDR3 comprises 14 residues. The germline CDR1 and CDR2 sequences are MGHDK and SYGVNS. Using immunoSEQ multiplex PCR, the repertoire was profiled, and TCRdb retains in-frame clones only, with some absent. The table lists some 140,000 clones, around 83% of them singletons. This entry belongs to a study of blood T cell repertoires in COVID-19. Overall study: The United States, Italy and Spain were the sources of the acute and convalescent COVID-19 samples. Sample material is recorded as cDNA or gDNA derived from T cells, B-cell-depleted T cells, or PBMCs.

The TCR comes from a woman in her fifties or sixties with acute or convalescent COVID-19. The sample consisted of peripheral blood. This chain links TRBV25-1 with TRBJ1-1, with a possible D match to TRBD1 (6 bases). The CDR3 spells CASTKQGLNTEAFF. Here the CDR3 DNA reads TGTGCCAGCACCAAACAGGGACTGAACACTGAAGCTTTCTTT.